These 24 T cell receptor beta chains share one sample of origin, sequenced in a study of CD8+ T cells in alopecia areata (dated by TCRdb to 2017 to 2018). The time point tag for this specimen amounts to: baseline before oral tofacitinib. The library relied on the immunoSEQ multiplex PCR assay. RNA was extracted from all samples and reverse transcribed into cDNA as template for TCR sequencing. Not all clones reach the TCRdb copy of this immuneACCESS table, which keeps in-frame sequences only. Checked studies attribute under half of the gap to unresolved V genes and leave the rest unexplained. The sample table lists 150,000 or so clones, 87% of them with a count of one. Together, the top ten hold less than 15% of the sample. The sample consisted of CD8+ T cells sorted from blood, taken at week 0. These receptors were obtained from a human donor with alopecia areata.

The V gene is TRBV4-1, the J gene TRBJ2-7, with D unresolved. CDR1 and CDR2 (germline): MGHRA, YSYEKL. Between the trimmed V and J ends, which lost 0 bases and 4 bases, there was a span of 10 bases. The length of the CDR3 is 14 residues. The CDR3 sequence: CASSQESRAYEQYF. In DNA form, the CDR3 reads TGCGCCAGCAGCCAAGAGTCTAGGGCATACGAGCAGTACTTC.

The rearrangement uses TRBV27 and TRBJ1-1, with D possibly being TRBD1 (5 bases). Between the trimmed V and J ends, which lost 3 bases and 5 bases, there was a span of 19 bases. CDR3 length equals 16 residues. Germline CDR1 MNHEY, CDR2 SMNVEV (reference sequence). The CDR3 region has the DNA TGTGCCAGCAGTTTTCTTGGGACTACCTTAAATACTGAAGCTTTCTTT. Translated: CASSFLGTTLNTEAFF.

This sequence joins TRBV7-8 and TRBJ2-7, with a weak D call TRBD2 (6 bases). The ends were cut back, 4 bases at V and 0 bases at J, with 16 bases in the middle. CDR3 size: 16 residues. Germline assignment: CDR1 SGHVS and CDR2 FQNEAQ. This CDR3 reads CASSYLVGEASYEQYF. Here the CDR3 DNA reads TGTGCCAGCAGCTATCTTGTGGGGGAGGCCTCCTACGAGCAGTACTTC.

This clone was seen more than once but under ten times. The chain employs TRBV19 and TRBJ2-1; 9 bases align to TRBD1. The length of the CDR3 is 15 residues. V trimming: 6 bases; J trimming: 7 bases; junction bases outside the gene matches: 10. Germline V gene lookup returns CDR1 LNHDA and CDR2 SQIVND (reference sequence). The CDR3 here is CASSLDRGSKNEQFF. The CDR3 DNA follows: TGTGCCAGTAGCCTCGACAGGGGGAGTAAGAATGAGCAGTTCTTC.

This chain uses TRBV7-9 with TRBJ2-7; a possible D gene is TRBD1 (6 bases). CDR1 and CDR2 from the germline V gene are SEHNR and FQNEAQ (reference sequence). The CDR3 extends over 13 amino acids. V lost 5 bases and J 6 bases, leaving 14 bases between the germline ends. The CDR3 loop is CASSPTGYSEQYF. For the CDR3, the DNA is TGTGCCAGCAGCCCAACAGGGTACTCCGAGCAGTACTTC.

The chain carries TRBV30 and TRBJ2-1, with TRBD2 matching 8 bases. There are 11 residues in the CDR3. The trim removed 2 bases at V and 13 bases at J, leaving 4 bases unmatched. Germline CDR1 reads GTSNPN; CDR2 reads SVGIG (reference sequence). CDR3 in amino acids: CAWSMSGGQFF. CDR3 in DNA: TGTGCCTGGAGTATGAGCGGGGGACAGTTCTTC.

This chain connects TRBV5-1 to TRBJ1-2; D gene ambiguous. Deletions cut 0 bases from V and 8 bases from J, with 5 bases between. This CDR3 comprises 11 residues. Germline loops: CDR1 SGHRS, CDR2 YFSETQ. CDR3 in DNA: TGCGCCAGCAGCTTGGCCGGGGGCTACACCTTC. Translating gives CASSLAGGYTF.

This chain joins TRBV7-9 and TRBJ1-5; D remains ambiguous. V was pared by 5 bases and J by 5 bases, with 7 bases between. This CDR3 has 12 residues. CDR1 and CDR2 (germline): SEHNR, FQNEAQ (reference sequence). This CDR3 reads CASSRTHQPQHF. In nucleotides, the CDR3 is TGTGCCAGCAGCCGCACCCATCAGCCCCAGCATTTT.

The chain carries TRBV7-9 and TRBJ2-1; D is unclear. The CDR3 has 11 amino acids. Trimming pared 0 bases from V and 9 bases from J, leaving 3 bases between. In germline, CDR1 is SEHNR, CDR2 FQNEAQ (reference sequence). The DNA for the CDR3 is TGTGCCAGCAGCTTAGCGGGTGAGCAGTTCTTC. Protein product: CASSLAGEQFF.

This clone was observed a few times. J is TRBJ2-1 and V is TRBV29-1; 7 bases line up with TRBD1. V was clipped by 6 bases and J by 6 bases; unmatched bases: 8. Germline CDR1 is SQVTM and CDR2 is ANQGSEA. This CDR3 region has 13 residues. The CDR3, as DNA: TGCAGCGTCAAGACAGGGCTGGGCAATGAGCAGTTCTTC. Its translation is CSVKTGLGNEQFF.

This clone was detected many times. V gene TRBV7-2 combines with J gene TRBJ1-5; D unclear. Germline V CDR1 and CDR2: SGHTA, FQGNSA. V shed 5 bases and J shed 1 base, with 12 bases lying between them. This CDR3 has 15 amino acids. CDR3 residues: CASSGLERSNQPQHF. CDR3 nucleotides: TGTGCCAGCAGCGGATTAGAGAGGAGCAATCAGCCCCAGCATTTT.

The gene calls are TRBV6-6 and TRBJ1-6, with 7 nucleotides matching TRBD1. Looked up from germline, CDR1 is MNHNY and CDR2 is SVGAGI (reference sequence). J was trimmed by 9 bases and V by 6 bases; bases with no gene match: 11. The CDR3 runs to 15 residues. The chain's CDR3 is CASSSDRVPSSPLHF. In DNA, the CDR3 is TGTGCCAGCAGCTCTGACAGGGTCCCTAGTTCACCCCTCCACTTT.

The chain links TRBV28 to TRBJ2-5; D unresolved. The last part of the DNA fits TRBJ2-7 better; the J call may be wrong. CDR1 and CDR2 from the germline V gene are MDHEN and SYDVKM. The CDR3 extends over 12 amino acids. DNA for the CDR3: TGTGCCAGCAGCCCACTATCATACGAGCAGTACTTC. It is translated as CASSPLSYEQYF.

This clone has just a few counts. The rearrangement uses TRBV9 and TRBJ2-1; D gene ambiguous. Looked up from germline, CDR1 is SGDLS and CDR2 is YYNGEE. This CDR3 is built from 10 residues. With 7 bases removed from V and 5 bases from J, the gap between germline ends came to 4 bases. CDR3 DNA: TGTGCCAGCGGGGACAATGAGCAGTTCTTC. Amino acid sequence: CASGDNEQFF.

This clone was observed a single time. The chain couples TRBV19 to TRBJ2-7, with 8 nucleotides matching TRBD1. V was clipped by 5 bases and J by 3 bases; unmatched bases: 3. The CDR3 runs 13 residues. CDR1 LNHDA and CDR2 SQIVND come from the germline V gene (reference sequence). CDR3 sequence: CASSPGTGYEQYF. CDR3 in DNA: TGTGCCAGTAGTCCCGGGACAGGCTACGAGCAGTACTTC.

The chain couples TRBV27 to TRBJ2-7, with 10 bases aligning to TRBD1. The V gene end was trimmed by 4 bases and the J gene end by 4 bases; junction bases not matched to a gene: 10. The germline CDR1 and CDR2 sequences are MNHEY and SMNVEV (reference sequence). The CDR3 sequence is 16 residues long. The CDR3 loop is CASSSLTGGYIYEQYF. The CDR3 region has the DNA TGTGCCAGCAGTTCCCTGACAGGGGGCTATATATACGAGCAGTACTTC.

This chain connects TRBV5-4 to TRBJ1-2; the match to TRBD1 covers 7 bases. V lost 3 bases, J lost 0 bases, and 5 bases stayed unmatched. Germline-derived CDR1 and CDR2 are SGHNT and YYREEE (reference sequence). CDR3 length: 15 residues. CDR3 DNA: TGTGCCAGCAGCTCCCGGGACAGTTCTAACTATGGCTACACCTTC. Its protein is CASSSRDSSNYGYTF.

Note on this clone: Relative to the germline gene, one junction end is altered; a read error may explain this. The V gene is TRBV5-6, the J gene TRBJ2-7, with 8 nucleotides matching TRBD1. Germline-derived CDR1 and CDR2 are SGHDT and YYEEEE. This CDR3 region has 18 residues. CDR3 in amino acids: CACSIGKAGTGLSYEQYF. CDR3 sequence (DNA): TGTGCCTGCAGCATTGGAAAAGCCGGGACAGGCCTCTCCTACGAGCAGTACTTT.

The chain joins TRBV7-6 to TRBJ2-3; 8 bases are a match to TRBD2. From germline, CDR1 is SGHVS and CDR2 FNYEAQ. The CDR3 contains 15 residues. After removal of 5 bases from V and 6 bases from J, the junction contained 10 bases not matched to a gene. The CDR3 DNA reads TGTGCCAGCAGCCCGCCGAGCGGGGGTCCGGATACGCAGTATTTT. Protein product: CASSPPSGGPDTQYF.

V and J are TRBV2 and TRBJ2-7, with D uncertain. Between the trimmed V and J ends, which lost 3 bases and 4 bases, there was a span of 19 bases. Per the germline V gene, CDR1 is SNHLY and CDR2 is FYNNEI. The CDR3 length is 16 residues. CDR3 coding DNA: TGTGCCAGCAGTGACTTTGGCAGTCCGTCCACTTACGAGCAGTACTTC. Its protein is CASSDFGSPSTYEQYF.

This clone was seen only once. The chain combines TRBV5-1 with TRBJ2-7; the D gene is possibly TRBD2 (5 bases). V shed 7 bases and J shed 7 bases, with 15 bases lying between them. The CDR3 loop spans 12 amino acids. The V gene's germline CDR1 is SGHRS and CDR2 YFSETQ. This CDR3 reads CASSITTGEQYF. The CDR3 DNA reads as TGCGCCAGCTCCATTACTACGGGAGAGCAGTACTTC.

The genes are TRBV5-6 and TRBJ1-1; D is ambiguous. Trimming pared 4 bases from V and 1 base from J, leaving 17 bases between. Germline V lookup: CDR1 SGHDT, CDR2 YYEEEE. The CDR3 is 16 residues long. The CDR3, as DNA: TGTGCCAGCAGCCCCACGAGGTTCGATACGAACACTGAAGCTTTCTTT. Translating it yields CASSPTRFDTNTEAFF.

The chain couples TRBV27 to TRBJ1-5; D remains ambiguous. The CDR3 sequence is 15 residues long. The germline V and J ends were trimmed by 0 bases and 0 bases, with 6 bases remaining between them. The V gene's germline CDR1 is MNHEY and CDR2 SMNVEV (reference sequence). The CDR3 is CASSLSGYSNQPQHF. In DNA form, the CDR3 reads TGTGCCAGCAGTTTATCCGGGTATAGCAATCAGCCCCAGCATTTT.

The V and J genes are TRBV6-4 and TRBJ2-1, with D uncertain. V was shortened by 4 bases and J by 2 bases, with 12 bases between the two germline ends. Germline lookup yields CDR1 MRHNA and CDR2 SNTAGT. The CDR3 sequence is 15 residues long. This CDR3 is CASSVRLPPYNEQFF. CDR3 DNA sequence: TGTGCCAGCAGTGTTCGGCTCCCCCCCTACAATGAGCAGTTCTTC.